This TCR beta chain was profiled in a study of T-cell reconstitution after alpha-beta-depleted transplantation in children. Unique molecular identifiers tagged the TCRbeta library. From the PCR reads, TCRdb called clonotypes with MiXCR, one entry per CDR3 protein. The repertoire includes approximately 520,000 distinct CDR3 sequences, 30% to 35% of them detected once, and around 2.4% sits in the top ten. This clonotype was seen a handful of times. This CDR3 contains 11 residues. CDR1 is DFQATT, CDR2 SNEGSKA, per germline (reference sequence). Between the trimmed V and J ends, which lost 6 bases and 10 bases, there was a span of 13 bases.

J is TRBJ2-1 and V is TRBV20-1, with a weak D call TRBD2 (7 bases). Sequencing used PBMCs from the stem cell graft donor, obtained from the stem cell graft. This TCR was sampled from a human donor who donated a stem cell graft to a child with aplastic anemia. As DNA, the CDR3 is TGCAGTGCCAGAAGCGGGACAGAGCAGTTCTTC. Its protein product is CSARSGTEQFF.